This T cell receptor beta chain stems from a study of vaccination and CD4 T cells after COVID-19. In the study overall: At a median approximately 72 days (range 14 to 241) after dose two, post-vaccine samples were obtained. Researchers treated control cultures with a CEFX pool, an HIV-1 Nef pool, or no peptide. Cellular stimulation was performed using overlapping spike peptides derived from SARS-CoV-2, HCoV-NL63, HCoV-OC43 and HCoV-229E.

This clonotype was detected only a few times. Its antigen is currently unknown. An Oncomine TCR Beta short-read assay was used to sequence the DNA from cultured CD4+ T cells. Cultured CD4+ T cells were the source of extracted genomic DNA. MiXCR, run by TCRdb on the PCR reads, gives a single entry per CDR3 protein. The sample yields 20,000 to 25,000 distinct CDR3 sequences, 45% to 50% seen once. The ends were cut back, 3 bases at V and 6 bases at J, with 14 bases in the middle. The CDR3 has 14 amino acids. Germline V gene lookup returns CDR1 DFQATT and CDR2 SNEGSKA (reference sequence). Treatment meaning: roughly 10-day PBMC culture with coronavirus spike peptide pools or control peptides (ViraFEST assay).

The TCR comes from a human donor who had recovered from COVID-19. Sequencing used CD4+ T cells from blood, cultured in vitro. The V gene is TRBV20-1, the J gene TRBJ2-2, with D possibly TRBD2 on 6 matching bases. CDR3 region: CSASRSPGAGELFF. In nucleotides, the CDR3 is TGCAGTGCTAGTAGGTCCCCGGGGGCCGGGGAGCTGTTTTTT.